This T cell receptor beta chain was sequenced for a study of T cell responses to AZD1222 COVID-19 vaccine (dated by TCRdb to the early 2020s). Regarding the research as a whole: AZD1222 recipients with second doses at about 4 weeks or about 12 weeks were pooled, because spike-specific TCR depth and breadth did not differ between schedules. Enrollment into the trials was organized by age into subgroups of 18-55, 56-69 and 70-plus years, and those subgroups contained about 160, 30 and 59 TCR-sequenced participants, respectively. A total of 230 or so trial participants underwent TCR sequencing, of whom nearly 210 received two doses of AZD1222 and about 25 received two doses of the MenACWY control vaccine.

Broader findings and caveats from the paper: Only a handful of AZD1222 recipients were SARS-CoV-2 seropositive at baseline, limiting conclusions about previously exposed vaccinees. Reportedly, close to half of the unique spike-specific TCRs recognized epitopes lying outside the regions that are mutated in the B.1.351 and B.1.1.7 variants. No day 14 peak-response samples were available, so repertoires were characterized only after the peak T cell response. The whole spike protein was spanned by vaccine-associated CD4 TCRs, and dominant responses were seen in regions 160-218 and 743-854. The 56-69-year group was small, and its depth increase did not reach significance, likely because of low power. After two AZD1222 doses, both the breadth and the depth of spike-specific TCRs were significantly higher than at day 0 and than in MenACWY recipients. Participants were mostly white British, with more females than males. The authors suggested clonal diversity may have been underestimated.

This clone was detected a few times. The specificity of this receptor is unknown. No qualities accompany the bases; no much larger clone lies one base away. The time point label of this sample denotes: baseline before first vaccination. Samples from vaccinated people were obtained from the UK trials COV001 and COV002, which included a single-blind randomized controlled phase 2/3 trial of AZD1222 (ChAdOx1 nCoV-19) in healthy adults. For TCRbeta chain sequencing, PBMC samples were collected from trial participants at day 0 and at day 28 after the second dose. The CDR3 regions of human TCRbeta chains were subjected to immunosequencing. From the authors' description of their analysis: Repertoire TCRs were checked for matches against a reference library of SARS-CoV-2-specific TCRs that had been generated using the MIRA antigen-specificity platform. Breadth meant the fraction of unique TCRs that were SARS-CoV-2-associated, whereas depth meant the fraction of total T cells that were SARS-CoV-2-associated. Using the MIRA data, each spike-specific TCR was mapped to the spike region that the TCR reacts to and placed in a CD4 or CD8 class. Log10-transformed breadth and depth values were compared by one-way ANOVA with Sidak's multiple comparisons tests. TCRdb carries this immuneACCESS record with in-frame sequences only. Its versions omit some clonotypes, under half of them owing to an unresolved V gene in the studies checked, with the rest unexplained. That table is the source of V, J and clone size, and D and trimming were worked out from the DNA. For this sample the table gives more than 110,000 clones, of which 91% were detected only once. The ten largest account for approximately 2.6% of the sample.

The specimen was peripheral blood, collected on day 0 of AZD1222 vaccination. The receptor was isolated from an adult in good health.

The CDR3 amino acid sequence is: CASSYRRTTGNTIYF. The bases read TGTGCCAGCAGTTACCGCCGGACGACTGGAAACACCATATATTTT. The receptor chain draws on TRBV6-5 and TRBJ1-3; too little of a D gene remains to name it. Trimming at the junction amounts to 2 bases on V and 2 bases on J, and the germline ends lie 10 bases apart. The CDR3 has 15 amino acids, counting the end cysteine and phenylalanine. Just CDR3 DNA is preserved here, 45 bases in frame from base 1. The germline V gene yields MNHEY for CDR1 and SVGAGI for CDR2.